This is a list of T cell receptor beta chains from one sample in a study of vaccination effects on CD4 cells after COVID-19. TCRdb's copy holds only in-frame clones and misses some; the assay was immunoSEQ multiplex PCR. The sample lists tens of thousands of clones, around 79% occurring once. Antigens for these TCRs are unknown. Specimen: CD4+ T cells from PBMCs cultured with SARS-CoV-2 spike peptides, collected before COVID-19 vaccination. The receptor set was obtained from a human donor who received a COVID-19 vaccine. Each CDR3 is given with its conserved first and last residue. The D gene is left open where the match is weak. A row's size may be missing; if present it is once, few, many or a size class.

NA	TRBV5-4	TRBD2	TRBJ2-3	TGTGCCAGCAGCTCGGGACTAGCGTTTACCACAGATACGCAGTATTTT	CASSSGLAFTTDTQYF
NA	TRBV19	TRBD1	TRBJ2-2	TGTGCCAGTAGTATAGGACAGGGAAGGATCACCGGGGAGCTGTTTTTT	CASSIGQGRITGELFF
NA	TRBV5-1	NA	TRBJ2-5	TGCGCCAGCAGGGAGACCCTAACTGGGGAGACCCAGTACTTC	CASRETLTGETQYF
NA	TRBV9	TRBD1	TRBJ2-3	TGTGCCAGCAGCGTATCGGCACAGGGGAACCCAGATACGCAGTATTTT	CASSVSAQGNPDTQYF
NA	TRBV6-2/TRBV6-3	TRBD2	TRBJ2-1	TGTGCCAGCAGTTTGCCTAGCGGGGGCACCTACAATGAGCAGTTCTTC	CASSLPSGGTYNEQFF
few	TRBV6-1	NA	TRBJ1-3	TGTGCCAGCAGTGATGGGGGTTCTGGAAACACCATATATTTT	CASSDGGSGNTIYF
few	TRBV11-2	NA	TRBJ1-2	TGTGCCAGCAGCTTAGGAGTCTATGGCTACACCTTC	CASSLGVYGYTF
NA	TRBV30	NA	TRBJ1-2	TGTGCCTGGAGTGTCTCTTGGCCAGAAGGCTACACCTTC	CAWSVSWPEGYTF
NA	TRBV11-1	NA	TRBJ2-3	TGTGCCAGCAGCTTACAGGGAGTATTAGGCACAGATACGCAGTATTTT	CASSLQGVLGTDTQYF
NA	TRBV24-1	TRBD1	TRBJ2-3	TGTGCCACCAGTGACCTCAAGGGGGCTACGCAGTATTTT	CATSDLKGATQYF
NA	TRBV29-1	NA	TRBJ1-1	TGCAGCGTTGTAAGCTTGAACACTGAAGCTTTCTTT	CSVVSLNTEAFF
NA	TRBV5-8	TRBD1	TRBJ1-2	TGTGCCAGCAGCCCGGGACAGGGAGGCGAGGGCTACACCTTC	CASSPGQGGEGYTF
NA	TRBV5-1	TRBD1	TRBJ1-1	TGCGCCAGCAGCCGTTTCCAGGGGGCGGTAACTGAAGCTTTCTTT	CASSRFQGAVTEAFF
NA	TRBV7-2	NA	TRBJ2-3	TGTGCCAGCACCGACCTCTACACAGATACGCAGTATTTT	CASTDLYTDTQYF
NA	TRBV2	NA	TRBJ1-5	TGTGCCAGCAGTGGGGTTGGGGGAAGCAATCAGCCCCAGCATTTT	CASSGVGGSNQPQHF
NA	TRBV28	TRBD1	TRBJ1-2	TGTGCCAGCACTACCTTAGGGACAGGGGGCTTTATCGGTGGCTACACCTTC	CASTTLGTGGFIGGYTF
NA	TRBV5-1	NA	TRBJ1-1	TGCGCCAGCGCATGGGGAAACAGGGAGGGAACTGAAGCTTTCTTT	CASAWGNREGTEAFF
NA	TRBV4-1	TRBD2	TRBJ2-3	TGCGCCAGCAGCCAAGATTATAGGACTAGCGGGGGGGATACGCAGTATTTT	CASSQDYRTSGGDTQYF
NA	TRBV7-3	TRBD2	TRBJ2-1	TGTGCCAGCAGCTTGGGGGGGGTGAATGAGCAGTTCTTC	CASSLGGVNEQFF
NA	TRBV18	NA	TRBJ1-2	TGTGCCAGCTCACCCCGCGGGGGTGACTATGGCTACACCTTC	CASSPRGGDYGYTF
NA	TRBV9	NA	TRBJ1-4	TGTGCCAGCAGTTCCGAACGGGGGAGCTATGCTAATGAAAAACTGTTTTTT	CASSSERGSYANEKLFF
NA	TRBV7-2	NA	TRBJ2-3	TGTGCCAGCAGAATAGGGGGGGCAGATACGCAGTATTTT	CASRIGGADTQYF
NA	TRBV7-8	NA	TRBJ1-2	TGTGCCAGCAGCTTAGGGCTCAGGTTGTCCGGGACGGACTATGGCTACACCTTC	CASSLGLRLSGTDYGYTF